Listed below are T cell receptor beta chains from one sample, sequenced in a study of shared clonotypes between healthy human individuals. Profiling relied on immunoSEQ multiplex PCR, and the TCRdb table lists in-frame clones only, not all of them. The repertoire holds some 1.5 million clones, with roughly 96% as singletons. Material: naive CD4+ T cells sorted from blood. The receptors come from a man aged 25-45 years in good health. Both conserved end residues are part of each CDR3. D genes are given only for firm matches.

CASSPGGEQYF,TRBJ2-7,TRBV28,11,NA
CASSPGRNQPQHF,TRBJ1-5,TRBV18,13,NA
CASSFDYGRVAYEQYF,TRBJ2-7,TRBV28,16,NA
CASRRLAQETQYF,TRBJ2-5,TRBV6-1,13,TRBD2
CASSIKTGGSYEQYF,TRBJ2-7,TRBV5-1,15,NA
CASSPLPVSDTQYF,TRBJ2-3,TRBV18,14,NA
CASSYAVAYNEQFF,TRBJ2-1,TRBV6-5,14,NA
CASSQEEGTGYGYTF,TRBJ1-2,TRBV4-1,15,TRBD1
CASSSRRDSNQPQHF,TRBJ1-5,TRBV11-2,15,NA
CASSLYQDRAFTHGYTF,TRBJ1-2,TRBV11-2,17,TRBD1
CASSGNSYEQYF,TRBJ2-7,TRBV2,12,NA
CASSGGLAGGPNAETQYF,TRBJ2-5,TRBV5-1,18,TRBD2
CASSALTSGRNSASYEQYF,TRBJ2-7,TRBV6-1,19,TRBD2
CASAWQGGYSYNEQFF,TRBJ2-1,TRBV27,16,NA
CASSASYSNQPQHF,TRBJ1-5,TRBV9,14,NA